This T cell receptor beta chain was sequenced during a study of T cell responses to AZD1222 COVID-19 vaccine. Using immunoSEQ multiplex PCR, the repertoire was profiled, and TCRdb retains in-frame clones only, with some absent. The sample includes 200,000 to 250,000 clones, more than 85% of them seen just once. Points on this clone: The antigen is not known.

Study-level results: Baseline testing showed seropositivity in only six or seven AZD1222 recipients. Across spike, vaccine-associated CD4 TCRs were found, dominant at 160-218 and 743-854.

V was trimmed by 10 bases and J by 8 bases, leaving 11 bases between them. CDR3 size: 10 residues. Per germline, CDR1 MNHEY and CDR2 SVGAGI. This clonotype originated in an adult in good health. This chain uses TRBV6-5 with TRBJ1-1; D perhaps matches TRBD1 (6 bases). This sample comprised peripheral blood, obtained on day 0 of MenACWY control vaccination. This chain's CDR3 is CAIQGIEAFF. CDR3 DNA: TGTGCCATCCAGGGGATCGAAGCTTTCTTT.